Described below is a single TCR beta chain sequence and its context. This record belongs to a study of blood T cell repertoires in COVID-19. About the research overall: Sample material is recorded as cDNA or gDNA derived from T cells, B-cell-depleted T cells, or PBMCs.

Generated by immunoSEQ multiplex PCR, the TCRdb table keeps only in-frame clones and is missing some. This sample carries about 210,000 clones, roughly 85% of them seen once, and the ten largest clones take 5% to 6.5%. The sequence was obtained from a middle-aged man with COVID-19, enrolled during active disease. Sequenced sample: peripheral blood.

DNA of the CDR3: TGTGCCAGCAGCCAAGATAGAGGACAGGGAACCTACGAGCAGTACTTC. It specifies CASSQDRGQGTYEQYF. The rearrangement links TRBV3-1 (or the pseudogene TRBV3-2) to TRBJ2-7, with TRBD1 matching over 8 bases. The V gene end was trimmed by 0 bases and the J gene end by 2 bases; junction bases not matched to a gene: 6. The CDR3 loop spans 16 amino acids. CDR1 LGHDT and CDR2 YNNKEL come from the germline V gene (reference sequence).